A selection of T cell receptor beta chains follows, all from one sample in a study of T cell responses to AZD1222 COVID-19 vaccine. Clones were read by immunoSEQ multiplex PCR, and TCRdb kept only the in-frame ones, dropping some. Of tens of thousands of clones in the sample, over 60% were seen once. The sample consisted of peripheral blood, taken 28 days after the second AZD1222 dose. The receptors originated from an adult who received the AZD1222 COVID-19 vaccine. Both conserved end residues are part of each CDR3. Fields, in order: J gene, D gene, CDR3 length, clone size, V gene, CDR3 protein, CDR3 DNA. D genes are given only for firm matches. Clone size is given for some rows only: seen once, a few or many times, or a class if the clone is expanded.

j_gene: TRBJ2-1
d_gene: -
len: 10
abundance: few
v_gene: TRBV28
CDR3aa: CASSLNEQFF
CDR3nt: TGTGCCAGCAGTTTAAATGAGCAGTTCTTC

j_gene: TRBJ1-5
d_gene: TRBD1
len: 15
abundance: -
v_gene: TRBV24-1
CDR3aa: CATSDSQGARQPQHF
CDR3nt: TGTGCCACCAGTGATTCCCAGGGGGCACGGCAGCCCCAGCATTTT

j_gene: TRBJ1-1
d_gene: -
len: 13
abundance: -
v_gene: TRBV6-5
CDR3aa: CASSYDPNTEAFF
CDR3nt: TGTGCCAGCAGTTACGATCCGAACACTGAAGCTTTCTTT

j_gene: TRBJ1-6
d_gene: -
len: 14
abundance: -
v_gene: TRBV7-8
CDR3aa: CASSLGQINSPLHF
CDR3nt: TGTGCCAGCAGCTTAGGGCAGATTAATTCACCCCTCCACTTT

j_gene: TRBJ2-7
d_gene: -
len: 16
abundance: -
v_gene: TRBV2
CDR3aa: CASTGSGSSSSYEQYF
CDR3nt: TGTGCCAGCACGGGATCTGGCAGTTCGAGCTCCTACGAGCAGTACTTC

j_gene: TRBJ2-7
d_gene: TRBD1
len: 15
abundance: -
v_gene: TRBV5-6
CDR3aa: CASSGRQGLFYEQYF
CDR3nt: TGTGCCAGCAGCGGTCGACAGGGCTTGTTCTACGAGCAGTACTTC

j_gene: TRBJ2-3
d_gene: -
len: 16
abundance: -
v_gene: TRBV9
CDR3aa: CASSEQTAGQTDTQYF
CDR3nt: TGTGCCAGCAGCGAACAAACAGCAGGACAGACAGATACGCAGTATTTT

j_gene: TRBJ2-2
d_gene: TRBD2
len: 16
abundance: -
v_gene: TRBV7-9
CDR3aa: CASSRTLAANTGELFF
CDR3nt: TGTGCCAGCAGCCGGACCCTAGCGGCGAACACCGGGGAGCTGTTTTTT

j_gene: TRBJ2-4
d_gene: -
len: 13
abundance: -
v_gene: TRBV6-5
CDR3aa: CASSPPGGNIQYF
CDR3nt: TGTGCCAGCAGCCCCCCCGGAGGGAACATTCAGTACTTC

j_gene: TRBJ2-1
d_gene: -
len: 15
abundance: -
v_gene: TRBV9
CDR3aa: CASSVFISGIDEQFF
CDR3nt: TGTGCCAGCAGCGTGTTTATCTCGGGGATCGATGAGCAGTTCTTC

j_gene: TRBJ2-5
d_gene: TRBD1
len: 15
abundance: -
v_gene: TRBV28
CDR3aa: CASSQDRELKETQYF
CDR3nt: TGTGCCAGCAGCCAAGACAGGGAATTGAAAGAGACCCAGTACTTC

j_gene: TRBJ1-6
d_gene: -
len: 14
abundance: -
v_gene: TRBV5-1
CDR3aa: CASSSGQSNSPLHF
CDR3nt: TGCGCCAGCAGCTCGGGACAATCAAATTCACCCCTCCACTTT

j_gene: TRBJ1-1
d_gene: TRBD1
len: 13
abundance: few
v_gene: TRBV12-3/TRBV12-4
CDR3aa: CASGDRDVAEAFF
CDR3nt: TGTGCCAGCGGGGACAGGGACGTGGCTGAAGCTTTCTTT

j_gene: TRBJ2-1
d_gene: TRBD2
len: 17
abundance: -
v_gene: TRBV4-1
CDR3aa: CASSQAAGLVSYNEQFF
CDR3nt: TGCGCCAGCAGCCAAGCGGCGGGACTAGTCTCCTACAATGAGCAGTTCTTC

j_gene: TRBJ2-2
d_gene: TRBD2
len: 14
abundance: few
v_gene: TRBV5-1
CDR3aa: CASSPGTSAGELFF
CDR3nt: TGCGCCAGCAGCCCGGGGACTAGCGCCGGGGAGCTGTTTTTT

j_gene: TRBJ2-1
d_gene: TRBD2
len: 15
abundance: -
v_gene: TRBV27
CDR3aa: CASSLESGIYNEQFF
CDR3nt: TGTGCCAGCAGTTTAGAGAGCGGGATCTACAATGAGCAGTTCTTC

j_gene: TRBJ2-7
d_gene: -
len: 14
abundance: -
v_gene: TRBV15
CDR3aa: CATSSFTGEYEQYF
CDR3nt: TGTGCCACCAGCAGTTTTACAGGTGAATACGAGCAGTACTTC

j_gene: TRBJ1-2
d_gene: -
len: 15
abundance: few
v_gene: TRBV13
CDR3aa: CASSAGGGGWYGYTF
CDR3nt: TGTGCCAGCAGCGCCGGGGGAGGTGGATGGTATGGCTACACCTTC

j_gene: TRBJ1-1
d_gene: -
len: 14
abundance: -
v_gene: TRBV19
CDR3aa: CASSSRENGAEAFF
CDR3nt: TGTGCCAGTAGTTCGAGGGAGAATGGAGCTGAAGCTTTCTTT

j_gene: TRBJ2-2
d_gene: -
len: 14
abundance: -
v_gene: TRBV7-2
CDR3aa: CASGPDGNTGELFF
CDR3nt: TGTGCCAGTGGGCCCGATGGTAACACCGGGGAGCTGTTTTTT

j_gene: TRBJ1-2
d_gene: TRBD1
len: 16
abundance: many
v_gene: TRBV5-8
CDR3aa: CASSYSGQESARGYTF
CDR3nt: TGTGCCAGCAGCTATAGTGGACAGGAGAGTGCCAGGGGCTACACCTTC

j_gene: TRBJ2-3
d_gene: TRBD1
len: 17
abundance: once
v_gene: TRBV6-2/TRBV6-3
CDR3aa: CASSFPGQGAGTDTQYF
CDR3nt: TGTGCCAGCAGTTTCCCGGGACAGGGGGCAGGCACAGATACGCAGTATTTT

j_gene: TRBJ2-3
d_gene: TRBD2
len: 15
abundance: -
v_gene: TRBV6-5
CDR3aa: CASTPTVGGFGTQYF
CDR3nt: TGTGCCAGCACTCCAACCGTCGGGGGGTTTGGTACGCAGTATTTT

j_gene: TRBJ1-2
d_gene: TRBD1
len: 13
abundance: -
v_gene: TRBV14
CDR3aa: CASSPGQDYGYTF
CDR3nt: TGTGCCAGCAGCCCTGGACAGGACTATGGCTACACCTTC

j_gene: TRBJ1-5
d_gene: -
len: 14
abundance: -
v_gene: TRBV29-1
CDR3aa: CSVEDQRDNQPQHF
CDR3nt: TGCAGCGTTGAAGATCAACGAGACAATCAGCCCCAGCATTTT

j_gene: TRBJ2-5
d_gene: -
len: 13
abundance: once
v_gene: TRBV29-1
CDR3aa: CSARKTLQETQYF
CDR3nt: TGCAGCGCCCGGAAGACTTTACAAGAGACCCAGTACTTC

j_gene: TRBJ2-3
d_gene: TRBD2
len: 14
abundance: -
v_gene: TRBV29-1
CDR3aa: CSGGLAGGEDTQYF
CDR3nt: TGCAGCGGTGGACTAGCGGGAGGAGAGGATACGCAGTATTTT

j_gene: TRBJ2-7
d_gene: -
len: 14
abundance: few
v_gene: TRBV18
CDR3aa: CASSPPGQSHEQYF
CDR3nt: TGTGCCAGCTCACCTCCCGGACAGTCACACGAGCAGTACTTC

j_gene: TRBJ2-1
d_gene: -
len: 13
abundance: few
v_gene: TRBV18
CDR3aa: CASSPLRGNEQFF
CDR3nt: TGTGCCAGCTCACCTTTAAGGGGGAATGAGCAGTTCTTC

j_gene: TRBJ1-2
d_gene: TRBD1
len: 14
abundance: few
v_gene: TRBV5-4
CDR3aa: CASSPRQGDYGYTF
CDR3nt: TGTGCCAGCAGCCCAAGACAGGGAGACTATGGCTACACCTTC

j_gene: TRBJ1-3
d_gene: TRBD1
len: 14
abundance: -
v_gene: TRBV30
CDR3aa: CAWVAGTVRNTIYF
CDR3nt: TGTGCCTGGGTCGCCGGGACAGTGCGAAACACCATATATTTT

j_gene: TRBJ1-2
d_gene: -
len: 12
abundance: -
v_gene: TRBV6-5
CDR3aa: CASFGWNYGYTF
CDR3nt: TGTGCCAGCTTTGGATGGAACTATGGCTACACCTTC

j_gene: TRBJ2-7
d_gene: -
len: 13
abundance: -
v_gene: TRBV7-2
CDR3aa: CASSYSSVYEQYF
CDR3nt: TGTGCCAGCAGCTACAGTAGTGTGTACGAGCAGTACTTC

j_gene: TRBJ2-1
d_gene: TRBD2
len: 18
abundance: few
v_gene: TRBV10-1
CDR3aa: CASSEGSGVTSSYNEQFF
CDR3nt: TGCGCCAGCAGTGAGGGTAGCGGGGTTACTAGCTCCTACAATGAGCAGTTCTTC

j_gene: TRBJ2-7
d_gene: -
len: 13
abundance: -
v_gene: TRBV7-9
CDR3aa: CASSLAEFYEQYF
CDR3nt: TGTGCCAGCAGCTTAGCGGAGTTCTACGAGCAGTACTTC

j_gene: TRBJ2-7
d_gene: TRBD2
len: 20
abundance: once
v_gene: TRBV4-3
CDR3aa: CASSQDLGPWPSGSSDEQYF
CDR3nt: TGCGCCAGCAGCCAAGATTTGGGTCCCTGGCCTAGCGGGAGCTCGGACGAGCAGTACTTC

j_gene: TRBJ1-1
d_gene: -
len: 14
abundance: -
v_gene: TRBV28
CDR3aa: CASTSSLMGWEAFF
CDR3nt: TGTGCCAGCACTTCAAGCCTCATGGGATGGGAAGCTTTCTTT

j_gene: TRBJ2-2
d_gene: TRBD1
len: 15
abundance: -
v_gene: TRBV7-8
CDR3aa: CASSLRQGAGGELFF
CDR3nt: TGTGCCAGCAGCCTAAGACAGGGGGCCGGCGGGGAGCTGTTTTTT

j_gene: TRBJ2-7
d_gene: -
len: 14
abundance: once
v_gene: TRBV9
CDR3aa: CASSAQWTAVEQYF
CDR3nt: TGTGCCAGCAGCGCACAATGGACGGCTGTCGAGCAGTACTTC